These T cell receptor beta chains were read from a single sample in a study of T-cell reconstitution after alpha-beta-depleted transplantation in children. TCRdb fed the PCR reads into MiXCR, producing one record per CDR3 protein. The sample carries 350,000 to 400,000 distinct CDR3 sequences, 10% to 15% recorded once. The material sequenced was PBMCs, taken from the stem cell graft. Receptors were obtained from a human donor who donated a stem cell graft to a child with Fanconi anemia. Each CDR3 is given with its conserved first and last residue. D genes are given only for firm matches. Clone size appears in some rows only: once, few, many, or a class for an expanded clone.

clone_size j_call d_call v_call cdr3_aa cdr3_nt
. TRBJ2-4 . TRBV28 CASSPNRDSQNIQYF TGTGCCAGCAGTCCGAACCGGGACTCCCAAAACATTCAGTACTTC
. TRBJ1-1 TRBD1 TRBV20-1 CSAPDRGSEAFF TGCAGTGCTCCTGACAGGGGAAGTGAAGCTTTCTTT
few TRBJ2-3 TRBD2 TRBV12-3/TRBV12-4 CASSARGGLTDTQYF TGTGCCAGCAGTGCTCGGGGGGGCCTAACAGATACGCAGTATTTT
. TRBJ1-1 . TRBV6-5 CASSYSSGFPEAFF TGTGCCAGCAGTTACTCTTCAGGGTTCCCTGAAGCTTTCTTT
few TRBJ2-5 . TRBV12-3/TRBV12-4 CASSWDGFQETQYF TGTGCCAGCAGTTGGGACGGATTCCAAGAGACCCAGTACTTC
. TRBJ2-7 . TRBV2 CASSPTAWGEQYF TGTGCCAGCAGCCCGACAGCCTGGGGCGAGCAGTACTTC
few TRBJ2-5 . TRBV6-2/TRBV6-3 CASSPPSQGGGGRPETQYF TGTGCCAGCAGTCCTCCCAGCCAAGGAGGGGGGGGCCGCCCGGAGACCCAGTACTTC
. TRBJ2-1 . TRBV7-6 CASSLDRRVWFF TGTGCCAGCAGCTTAGACAGGAGGGTTTGGTTCTTC
many TRBJ2-7 . TRBV5-4 CASSSGLSYEQYF TGCGCCAGCAGCTCGGGCCTATCCTACGAGCAGTACTTC
. TRBJ2-6 . TRBV12-3/TRBV12-4 CASSLSVSGANVLTF TGTGCCAGCAGTTTATCGGTCTCTGGGGCCAACGTCCTGACTTTC
many TRBJ1-1 . TRBV7-6 CASSPLDGEAFF TGTGCCAGCAGCCCCCTAGACGGGGAAGCTTTCTTT
few TRBJ2-1 . TRBV7-9 CASRPDYVDEQFF TGTGCCAGCAGACCAGACTACGTCGATGAGCAGTTCTTC
many TRBJ2-2 TRBD1 TRBV4-2 CASSQQTGAGAGELFF TGTGCCAGCAGCCAGCAGACAGGGGCTGGGGCCGGGGAGCTGTTTTTT
few TRBJ2-1 . TRBV20-1 CSAISGGLWGVEQFF TGCAGTGCCATTTCAGGGGGGCTCTGGGGAGTTGAGCAGTTCTTC
few TRBJ1-4 TRBD1 TRBV19 CASSIPRPQGDRNEKLFF TGTGCCAGTAGTATTCCGCGTCCACAGGGGGACCGTAATGAAAAACTGTTTTTT
many TRBJ2-4 . TRBV4-2 CASSQEDEKNIQYF TGTGCCAGCAGCCAAGAGGACGAGAAAAACATTCAGTACTTC
few TRBJ1-2 . TRBV4-2 CASSQGPLQQHGYTF TGTGCCAGCAGCCAAGGCCCCTTACAGCAGCATGGCTACACCTTC
. TRBJ1-1 . TRBV2 CASSEDEGIITEAFF TGTGCCAGCAGTGAAGATGAGGGGATCATCACTGAAGCTTTCTTT
few TRBJ2-5 . TRBV15 CATSSVRDSKETQYF TGTGCCACCAGCAGTGTCCGGGACTCCAAAGAGACCCAGTACTTC
. TRBJ1-1 . TRBV5-4 CASSPGRSGYTEAFF TGTGCCAGCAGCCCCGGTCGTTCGGGGTACACTGAAGCTTTCTTT
. TRBJ2-1 TRBD2 TRBV11-2 CASSSVGLAGGPYNEQFF TGTGCCAGCAGCTCCGTTGGACTAGCGGGGGGGCCGTACAATGAGCAGTTCTTC
few TRBJ2-1 TRBD2 TRBV15 CATSRDVGLGANEQFF TGTGCCACCAGCAGAGATGTGGGACTAGGGGCCAATGAGCAGTTCTTC
. TRBJ2-7 TRBD2 TRBV10-3 CAISESTLLAGESSYEQYF TGTGCCATCAGTGAGTCGACATTGTTAGCGGGGGAGAGCTCCTACGAGCAGTACTTC
. TRBJ1-2 . TRBV28 CASSLNRAEYGYTF TGTGCCAGCAGTTTAAACAGGGCAGAATATGGCTACACCTTC
many TRBJ2-3 . TRBV25-1 CASSDRGVTDTQYF TGTGCCAGCAGTGACAGGGGGGTCACAGATACGCAGTATTTT
many TRBJ1-3 . TRBV25-1 CASSTAAGAGNTIYF TGTGCCAGCAGTACGGCGGCAGGGGCTGGAAACACCATATATTTT
few TRBJ1-6 . TRBV28 CASSSTNSPLHF TGTGCCAGCAGTTCAACGAATTCACCCCTCCACTTT
. TRBJ2-7 . TRBV4-3 CASSQDYTPHLSYEQYF TGCGCCAGCAGCCAAGATTACACCCCGCATTTATCCTACGAGCAGTACTTC